This T cell receptor (beta chain) emerged from a study of OX40 agonist ivuxolimab in advanced cancers. Trimming stripped 4 bases from V and 3 bases from J, with 4 bases between. Germline V lookup: CDR1 LNHDA, CDR2 SQIVND (reference sequence). CDR3 length: 11 residues. Produced via immunoSEQ multiplex PCR; TCRdb's table is partial and in-frame only. Among some 80,000 clones, approximately 85% were seen once, and the ten largest hold approximately 25%. The chain links TRBV19 to TRBJ2-7; D is undetermined. The material was CD4+ or CD8+ T cells sorted from blood, obtained in a trial of the OX40 agonist ivuxolimab. The clonotype comes from an adult with an advanced solid tumor such as melanoma, head and neck, liver or kidney cancer. CDR3 sequence: CASSSYYEQYF. In DNA, the CDR3 is TGTGCCAGTAGTAGTTACTACGAGCAGTACTTC.